The clone carrying this TCR beta chain was detected only once. This sample is part of a study of cytomegalovirus exposure and HLA in healthy donors. The PCR employed 60 Vbeta primers together with 13 Jbeta primers. TCRdb keeps only in-frame clones here, not all; method: immunoSEQ multiplex PCR. Among roughly 200,000 clones listed, about 80% were seen once. The CDR3 extends over 17 amino acids. V lost 8 bases and J 0 bases, leaving 22 bases between the germline ends. CDR1 ENHRY and CDR2 SYGVKD come from the germline V gene. The chain couples TRBV10-3 to TRBJ1-2; a weak D match, TRBD1 (6 bases). Sample: PBMCs. The TCR comes from a woman aged 40 to 49 in good health and CMV-seronegative. The CDR3 protein is CAISAPRGQPANYGYTF. In DNA form, the CDR3 reads TGTGCCATCTCAGCCCCCCGGGGACAACCAGCTAACTATGGCTACACCTTC.